Reported below is one T cell receptor beta chain. Amplification used 60 Vbeta primers and 13 Jbeta primers. Using immunoSEQ multiplex PCR, the repertoire was profiled, and TCRdb retains in-frame clones only, with some absent. The table shows some 200,000 clones, with around 78% occurring only once. The junction had 13 bases not matched to a gene; V was cut back by 0 bases and J by 11 bases. CDR1 and CDR2 from the germline V gene are SGHRS and YFSETQ. This CDR3 contains 15 residues. This entry comes from a study of cytomegalovirus exposure and HLA in healthy donors. Sequenced material: PBMCs. This TCR was recovered from a woman aged 25 to 45 in good health and CMV-seropositive. The J gene is TRBJ1-1, the V gene TRBV5-1; 7 nucleotides agree with TRBD1. This chain's CDR3 is CASSLDSGRGKSAFF. CDR3 nucleotides: TGCGCCAGCAGCTTGGATTCGGGCAGGGGGAAATCGGCTTTCTTT.